This T cell receptor (beta chain) was captured in a study of T cells expressing NK-cell markers. TCR beta libraries carry UMIs added by 5'RACE template switching. TCRdb re-called the 5' RACE reads; every CDR3 protein appears as one record, without DNA. With about half a million distinct CDR3 sequences in the sample, the ten largest clones hold under 1.5%. Per germline, CDR1 MNHEY and CDR2 SMNVEV (reference sequence). This CDR3 spans 15 amino acids. V gene TRBV27 combines with J gene TRBJ1-6. The sample comprised blood T cells: a sorted CD56 or NKG2C T cell subset, CD4+ or CD8+ T cells, or bulk PBMC T cells (not recorded which). This TCR came from a woman aged 45-59 years in good health. The CDR3 here is CASNLEKRNPSPLHF.